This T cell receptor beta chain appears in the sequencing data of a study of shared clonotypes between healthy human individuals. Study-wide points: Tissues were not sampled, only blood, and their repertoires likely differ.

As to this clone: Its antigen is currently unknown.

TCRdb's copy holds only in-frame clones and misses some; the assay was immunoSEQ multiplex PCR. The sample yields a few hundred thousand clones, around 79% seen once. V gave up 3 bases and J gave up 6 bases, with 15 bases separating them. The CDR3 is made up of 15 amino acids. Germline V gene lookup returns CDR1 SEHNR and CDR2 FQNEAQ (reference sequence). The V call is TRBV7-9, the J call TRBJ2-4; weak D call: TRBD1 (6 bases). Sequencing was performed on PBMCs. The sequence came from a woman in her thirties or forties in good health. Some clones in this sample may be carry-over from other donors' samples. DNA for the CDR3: TGTGCCAGCAGCTTGAAGGACAGTAACGGAAACATTCAGTACTTC. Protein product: CASSLKDSNGNIQYF.